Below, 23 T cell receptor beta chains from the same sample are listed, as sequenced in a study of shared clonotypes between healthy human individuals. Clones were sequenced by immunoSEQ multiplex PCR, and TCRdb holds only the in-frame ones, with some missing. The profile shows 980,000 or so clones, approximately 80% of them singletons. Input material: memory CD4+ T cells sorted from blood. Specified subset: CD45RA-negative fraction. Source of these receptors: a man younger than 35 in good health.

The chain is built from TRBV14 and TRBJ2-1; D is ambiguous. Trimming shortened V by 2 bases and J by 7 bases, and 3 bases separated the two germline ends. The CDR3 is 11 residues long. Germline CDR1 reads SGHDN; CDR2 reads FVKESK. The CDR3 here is CASSQKNEQFF. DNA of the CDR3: TGTGCCAGCAGCCAAAAGAATGAGCAGTTCTTC.

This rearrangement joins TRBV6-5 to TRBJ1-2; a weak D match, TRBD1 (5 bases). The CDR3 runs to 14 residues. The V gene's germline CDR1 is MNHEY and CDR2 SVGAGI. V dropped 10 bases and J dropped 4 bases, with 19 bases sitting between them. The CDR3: CATARGGVVYGYTF. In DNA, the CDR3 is TGTGCCACCGCGCGGGGGGGAGTTGTCTATGGCTACACCTTC.

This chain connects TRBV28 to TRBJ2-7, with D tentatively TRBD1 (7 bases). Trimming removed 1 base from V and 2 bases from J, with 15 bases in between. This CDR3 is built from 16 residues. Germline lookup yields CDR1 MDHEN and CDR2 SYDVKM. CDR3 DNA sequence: TGTGCCAGCAGTTTATCGGAGGGGGCTGGTCCCTACGAGCAGTACTTC. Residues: CASSLSEGAGPYEQYF.

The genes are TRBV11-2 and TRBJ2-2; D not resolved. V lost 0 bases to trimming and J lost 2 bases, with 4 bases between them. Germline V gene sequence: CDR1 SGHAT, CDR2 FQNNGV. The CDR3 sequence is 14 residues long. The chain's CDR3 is CASSLDTNTGELFF. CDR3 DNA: TGTGCCAGCAGCTTAGACACCAACACCGGGGAGCTGTTTTTT.

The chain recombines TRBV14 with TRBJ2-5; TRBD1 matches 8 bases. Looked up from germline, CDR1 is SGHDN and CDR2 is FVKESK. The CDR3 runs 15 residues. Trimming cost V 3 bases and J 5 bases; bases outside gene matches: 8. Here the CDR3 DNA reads TGTGCCAGCAGCCAGCTCAGGGGGCGTGGGGAGACCCAGTACTTC. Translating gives CASSQLRGRGETQYF.

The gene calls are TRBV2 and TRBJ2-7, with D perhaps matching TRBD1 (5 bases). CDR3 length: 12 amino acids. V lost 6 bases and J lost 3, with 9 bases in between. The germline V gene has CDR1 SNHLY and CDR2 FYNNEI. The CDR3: CASRQDNYEQYF. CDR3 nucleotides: TGTGCCAGCAGGCAGGACAACTACGAGCAGTACTTC.

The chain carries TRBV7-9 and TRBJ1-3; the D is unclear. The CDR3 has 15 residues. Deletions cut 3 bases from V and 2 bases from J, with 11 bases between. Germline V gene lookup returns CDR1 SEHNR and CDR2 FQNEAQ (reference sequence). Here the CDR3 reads CASSLVGRAGNTIYF. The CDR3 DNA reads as TGTGCCAGCAGCTTGGTCGGACGAGCTGGAAACACCATATATTTT.

CDR3 loop: CASSTLGAGNSPLHF. For the CDR3, the DNA is TGTGCCAGCAGTACGTTAGGTGCCGGTAATTCACCCCTCCACTTT. J is TRBJ1-6 and V is TRBV28; no reliable D call. This CDR3 is 15 amino acids long. Germline loops: CDR1 MDHEN, CDR2 SYDVKM. V was trimmed by 5 bases and J by 6 bases, leaving 14 bases between them.

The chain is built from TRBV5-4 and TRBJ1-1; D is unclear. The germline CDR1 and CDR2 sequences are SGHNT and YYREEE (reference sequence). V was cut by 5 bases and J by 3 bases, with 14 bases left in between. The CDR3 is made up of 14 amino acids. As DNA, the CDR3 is TGTGCCAGCAGACGATTGGGTGGGGACACTGAAGCTTTCTTT. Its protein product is CASRRLGGDTEAFF. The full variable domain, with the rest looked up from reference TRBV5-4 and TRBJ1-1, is ETGVTQSPTHLIKTRGQQVTLRCSSQSGHNTVSWYQQALGQGPQFIFQYYREEENGRGNFPPRFSGLQFPNYSSELNVNALELDDSALYLCASRRLGGDTEAFFGQGTRLTVV.

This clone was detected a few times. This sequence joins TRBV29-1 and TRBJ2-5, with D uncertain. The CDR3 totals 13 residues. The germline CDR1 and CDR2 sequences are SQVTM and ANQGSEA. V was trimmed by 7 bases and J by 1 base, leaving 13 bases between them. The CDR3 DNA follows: TGCAGCGCTCTGGGCCATTTCCAAGAGACCCAGTACTTC. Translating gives CSALGHFQETQYF.

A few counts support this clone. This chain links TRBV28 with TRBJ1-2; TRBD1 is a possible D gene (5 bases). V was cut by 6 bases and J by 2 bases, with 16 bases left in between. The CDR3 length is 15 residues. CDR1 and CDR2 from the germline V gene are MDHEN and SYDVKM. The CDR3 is CASSPAGGTNYGYTF. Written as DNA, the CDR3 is TGTGCCAGCAGCCCAGCCGGAGGGACGAACTATGGCTACACCTTC.

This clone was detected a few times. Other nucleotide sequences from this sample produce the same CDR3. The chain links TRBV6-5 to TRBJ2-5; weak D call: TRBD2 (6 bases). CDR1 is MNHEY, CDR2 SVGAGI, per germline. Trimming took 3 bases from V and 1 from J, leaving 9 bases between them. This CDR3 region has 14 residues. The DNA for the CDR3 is TGTGCCAGCAGTTATGGAGGGCTCCAAGAGACCCAGTACTTC. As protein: CASSYGGLQETQYF.

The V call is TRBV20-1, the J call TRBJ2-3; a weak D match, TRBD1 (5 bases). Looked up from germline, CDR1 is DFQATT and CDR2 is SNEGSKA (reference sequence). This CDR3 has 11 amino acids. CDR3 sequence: CTIQETDTQYF. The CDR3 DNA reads TGCACCATACAGGAGACAGATACGCAGTATTTT.

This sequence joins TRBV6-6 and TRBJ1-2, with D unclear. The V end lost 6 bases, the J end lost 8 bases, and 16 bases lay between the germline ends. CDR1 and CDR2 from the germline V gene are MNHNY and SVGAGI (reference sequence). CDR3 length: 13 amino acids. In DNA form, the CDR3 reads TGTGCCAGCAGCCAAGCTCCTTTCTGGGGCTACACCTTC. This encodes CASSQAPFWGYTF.

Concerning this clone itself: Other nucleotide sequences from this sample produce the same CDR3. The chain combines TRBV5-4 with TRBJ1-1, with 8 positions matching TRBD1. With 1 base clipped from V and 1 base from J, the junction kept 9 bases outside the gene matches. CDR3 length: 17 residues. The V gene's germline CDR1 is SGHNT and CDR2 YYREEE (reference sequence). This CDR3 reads CASSLRLRQGRNTEAFF. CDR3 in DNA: TGTGCCAGCAGCTTGAGGTTGCGACAGGGGCGGAACACTGAAGCTTTCTTT.

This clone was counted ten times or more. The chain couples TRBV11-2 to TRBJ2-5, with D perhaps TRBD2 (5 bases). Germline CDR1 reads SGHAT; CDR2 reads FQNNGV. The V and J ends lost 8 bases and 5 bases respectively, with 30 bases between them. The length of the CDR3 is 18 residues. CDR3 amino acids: CASAWTYSYLGGDETQYF. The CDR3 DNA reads TGTGCCAGCGCCTGGACTTACTCATACCTAGGAGGCGACGAGACCCAGTACTTC. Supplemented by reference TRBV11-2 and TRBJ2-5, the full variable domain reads EAGVAQSPRYKIIEKRQSVAFWCNPISGHATLYWYQQILGQGPKLLIQFQNNGVVDDSQLPKDRFSAERLKGVDSTLKIQPAKLEDSAVYLCASAWTYSYLGGDETQYFGPGTRLLVL.

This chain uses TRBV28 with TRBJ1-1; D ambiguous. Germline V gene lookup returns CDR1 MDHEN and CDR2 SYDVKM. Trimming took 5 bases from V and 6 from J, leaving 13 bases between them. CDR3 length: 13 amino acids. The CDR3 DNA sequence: TGTGCCAGCAGTCCCCAAGGTCGGTCTGAAGCTTTCTTT. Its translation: CASSPQGRSEAFF. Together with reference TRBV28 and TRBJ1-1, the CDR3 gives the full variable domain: DVKVTQSSRYLVKRTGEKVFLECVQDMDHENMFWYRQDPGLGLRLIYFSYDVKMKEKGDIPEGYSVSREKKERFSLILESASTNQTSMYLCASSPQGRSEAFFGQGTRLTVV.

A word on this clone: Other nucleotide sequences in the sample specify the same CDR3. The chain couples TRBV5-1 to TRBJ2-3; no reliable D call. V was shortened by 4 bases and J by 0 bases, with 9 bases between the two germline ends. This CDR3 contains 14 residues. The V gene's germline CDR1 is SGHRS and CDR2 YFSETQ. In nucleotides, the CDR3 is TGCGCCAGCAGCCCGACTGGTAGCACAGATACGCAGTATTTT. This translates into CASSPTGSTDTQYF.

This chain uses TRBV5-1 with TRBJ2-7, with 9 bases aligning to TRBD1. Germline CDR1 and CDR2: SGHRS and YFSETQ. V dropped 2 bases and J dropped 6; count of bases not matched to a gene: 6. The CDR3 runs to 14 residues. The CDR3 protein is CASSLQQGAGEQYF. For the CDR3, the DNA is TGCGCCAGCAGCTTACAACAGGGGGCAGGCGAGCAGTACTTC.

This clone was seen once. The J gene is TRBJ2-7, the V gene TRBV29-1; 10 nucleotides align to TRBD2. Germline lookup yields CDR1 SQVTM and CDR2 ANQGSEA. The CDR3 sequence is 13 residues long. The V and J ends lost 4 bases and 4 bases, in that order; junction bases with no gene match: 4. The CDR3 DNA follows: TGCAGCGTTGGGCCTAGCGGGGGATACGAGCAGTACTTC. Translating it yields CSVGPSGGYEQYF.

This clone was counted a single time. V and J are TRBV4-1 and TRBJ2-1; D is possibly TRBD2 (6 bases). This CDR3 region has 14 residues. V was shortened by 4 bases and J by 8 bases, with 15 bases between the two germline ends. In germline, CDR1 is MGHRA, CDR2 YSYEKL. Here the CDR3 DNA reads TGCGCCAGCAGCCCCCTAGGCGGGATCGATGAGCAGTTCTTC. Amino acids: CASSPLGGIDEQFF.

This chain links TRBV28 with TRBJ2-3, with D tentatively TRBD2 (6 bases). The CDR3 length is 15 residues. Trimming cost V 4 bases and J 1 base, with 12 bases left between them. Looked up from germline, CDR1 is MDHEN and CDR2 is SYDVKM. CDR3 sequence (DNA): TGTGCCAGCAGTTCGTATAAGCGGGGCACAGATACGCAGTATTTT. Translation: CASSSYKRGTDTQYF.

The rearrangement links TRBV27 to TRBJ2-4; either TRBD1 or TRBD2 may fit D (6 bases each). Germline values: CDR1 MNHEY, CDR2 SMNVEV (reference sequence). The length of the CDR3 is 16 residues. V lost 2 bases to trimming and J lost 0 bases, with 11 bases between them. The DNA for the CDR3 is TGTGCCAGCAGTTTAGGACGGGGGCTAGCCAAAAACATTCAGTACTTC. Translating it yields CASSLGRGLAKNIQYF.